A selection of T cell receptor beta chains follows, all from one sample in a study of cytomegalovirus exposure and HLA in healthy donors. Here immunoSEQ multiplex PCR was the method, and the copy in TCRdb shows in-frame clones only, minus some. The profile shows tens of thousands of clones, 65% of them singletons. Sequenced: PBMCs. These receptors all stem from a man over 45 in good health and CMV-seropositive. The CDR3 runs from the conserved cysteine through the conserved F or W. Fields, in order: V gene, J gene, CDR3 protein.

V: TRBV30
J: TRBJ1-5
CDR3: CAWSESYSNQPQHF

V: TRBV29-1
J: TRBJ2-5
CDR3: CSVAGQGSQETQYF

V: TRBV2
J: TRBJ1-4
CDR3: CASSGGDGEKLFF

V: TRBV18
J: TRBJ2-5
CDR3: CASSPMTAQETQYF

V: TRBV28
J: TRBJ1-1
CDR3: CASRLTGTGYEAFF

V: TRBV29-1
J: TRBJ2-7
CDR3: CSVTLAGGLYEQYF

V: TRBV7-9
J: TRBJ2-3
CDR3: CASSLYRGSTDTQYF

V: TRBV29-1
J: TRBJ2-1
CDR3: CSALAAWLIDEQFF

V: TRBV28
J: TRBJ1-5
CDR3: CASIRSGQPQHF

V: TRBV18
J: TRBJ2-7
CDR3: CASSPNSGGAYEQYF

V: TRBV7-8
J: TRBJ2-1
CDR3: CASSLDFGQGTSRFF

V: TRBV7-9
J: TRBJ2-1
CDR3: CASSLGSSGRSYNEQFF

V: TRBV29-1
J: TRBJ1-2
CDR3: CSADRDNLYGYTF

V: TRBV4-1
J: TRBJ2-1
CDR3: CASSRGTSPGNEQFF

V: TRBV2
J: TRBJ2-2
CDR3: CASSERATGELFF

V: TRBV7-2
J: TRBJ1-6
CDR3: CASSPLQNSPLHF

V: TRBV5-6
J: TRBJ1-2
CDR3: CASSSGQNYGYTF

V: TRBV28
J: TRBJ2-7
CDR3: CASSPGDRNHEQYF

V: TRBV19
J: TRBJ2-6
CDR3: CASSKSGANVLTF

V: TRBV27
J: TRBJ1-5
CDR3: CASRLTGSNQPQHF

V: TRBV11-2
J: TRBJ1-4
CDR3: CASSPGGGQLFF

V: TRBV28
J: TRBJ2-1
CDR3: CASSGISEDNEQFF

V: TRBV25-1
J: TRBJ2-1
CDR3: CASSVEDRGRQNEQFF

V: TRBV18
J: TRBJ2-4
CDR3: CASSPRGAGGPDQYF

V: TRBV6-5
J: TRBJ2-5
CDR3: CASGTSIRETQYF

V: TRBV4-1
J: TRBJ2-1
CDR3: CASSQTGQGSNEQFF

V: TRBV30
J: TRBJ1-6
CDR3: CAWSVPGQGRFSPLHF

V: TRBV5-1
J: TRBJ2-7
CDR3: CASSLAPGEAYEQYF

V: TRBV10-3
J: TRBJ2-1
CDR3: CAIALGGKLAQFF

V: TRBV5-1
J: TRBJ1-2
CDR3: CASSATTGGTYGYTF

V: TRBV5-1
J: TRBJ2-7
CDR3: CASSLVQSSYEQYF

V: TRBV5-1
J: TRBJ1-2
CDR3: CASTAQGNYGYTF

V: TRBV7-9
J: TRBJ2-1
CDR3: CASSLGTSGSHEFF

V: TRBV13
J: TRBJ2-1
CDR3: CASSLWRESYNEQFF

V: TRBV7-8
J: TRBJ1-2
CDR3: CASSHEVVLAGHYGYTF

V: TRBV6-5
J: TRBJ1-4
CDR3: CASSYSTGRVGEKLFF

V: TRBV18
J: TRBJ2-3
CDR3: CASSRLVDTQYF

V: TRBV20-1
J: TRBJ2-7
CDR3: CSAKRGLVEYF

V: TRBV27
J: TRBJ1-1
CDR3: CASSLLGQAEAFF

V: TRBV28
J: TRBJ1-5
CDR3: CASSAGQLNQPQHF

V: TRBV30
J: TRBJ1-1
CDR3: CAWSVLKGGAFF

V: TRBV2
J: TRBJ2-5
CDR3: CASTTVRRETQYF

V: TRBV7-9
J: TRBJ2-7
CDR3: CASSLGDSPYEQYF

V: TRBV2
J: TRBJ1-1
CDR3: CASSEGTANTEAFF

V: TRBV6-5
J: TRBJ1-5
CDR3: CASSYSRGQPQHF

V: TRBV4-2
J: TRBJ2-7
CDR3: CASSLGTREYEQYF

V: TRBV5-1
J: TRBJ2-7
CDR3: CASSIRTDSYEQYF

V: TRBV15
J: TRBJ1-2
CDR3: CATSRDRGYGYTF